A single sample is the source of the 8 T cell receptor beta chains below, sequenced in a study of T cell responses to AZD1222 COVID-19 vaccine. The repertoire was sequenced with immunoSEQ multiplex PCR; TCRdb's copy has only in-frame clones and lacks some. This table has approximately 120,000 clones, approximately 90% appearing once. This material consisted of peripheral blood, taken on day 0 of AZD1222 vaccination. These TCRs come from an adult in good health.

This clone showed up just once. V gene TRBV18 combines with J gene TRBJ1-2; 8 bases align to TRBD1. V lost 3 bases and J lost 7; bases outside the gene matches: 7. Germline V lookup: CDR1 KGHSH, CDR2 LQKENI. The CDR3 covers 14 residues. The CDR3 reads CASSPGAGGGGYTF. DNA for the CDR3: TGTGCCAGCTCACCGGGGGCAGGGGGCGGTGGCTACACCTTC.

This chain joins TRBV27 and TRBJ2-7, with TRBD1 as a possible D gene (5 bases). This CDR3 has 13 amino acids. The V end lost 6 bases, the J end lost 6 bases, and 15 bases lay between the germline ends. Germline V CDR1 and CDR2: MNHEY, SMNVEV (reference sequence). In nucleotides, the CDR3 is TGTGCCAGCAGAGGGCCTGGGGCCTTCGAGCAGTACTTC. Residues: CASRGPGAFEQYF.

The genes are TRBV19 and TRBJ1-6; 9 positions match TRBD1. The CDR3 is 15 amino acids. Germline V gene lookup returns CDR1 LNHDA and CDR2 SQIVND (reference sequence). Trimming removed 3 bases from V and 7 bases from J; junction bases left unmatched: 4. This chain's CDR3 is CASSMIQGANSPLHF. The CDR3 DNA follows: TGTGCCAGTAGTATGATACAGGGGGCGAATTCACCCCTCCACTTT.

V gene TRBV6-5 combines with J gene TRBJ2-3; D call uncertain. Germline CDR1 is MNHEY and CDR2 is SVGAGI. CDR3 length: 11 amino acids. V was cut by 7 bases and J by 8 bases, with 10 bases left in between. The CDR3 DNA reads TGTGCCAGCACCCAAGGAGTTACGCAGTATTTT. Its translation: CASTQGVTQYF.

The V call is TRBV5-1, the J call TRBJ2-7, with 7 bases fitting TRBD1. Trimming at V came to 6 bases and at J to 4 bases, leaving 7 bases not matched to a gene. CDR1 SGHRS and CDR2 YFSETQ come from the germline V gene. This CDR3 is 13 amino acids long. CDR3 coding DNA: TGCGCCAGCAAAAAACAGGGGTTTTACGAGCAGTACTTC. This sequence encodes CASKKQGFYEQYF.

The rearrangement links TRBV6-5 to TRBJ1-2; 9 bases fit TRBD1. This CDR3 region has 15 residues. Germline values: CDR1 MNHEY, CDR2 SVGAGI. V gave up 11 bases and J gave up 2 bases; unmatched junction bases: 12. CDR3 in amino acids: CAARGQGSSNYGYTF. DNA for the CDR3: TGTGCCGCGCGGGGACAGGGTTCTTCCAACTATGGCTACACCTTC.

V and J are TRBV27 and TRBJ2-7; 9 bases map to TRBD1. CDR1 MNHEY and CDR2 SMNVEV come from the germline V gene (reference sequence). The CDR3 is made up of 14 amino acids. V gave up 5 bases and J gave up 4 bases; unmatched junction bases: 6. CDR3 DNA sequence: TGTGCCAGCAGTGAAGGACAGGGGTGGTACGAGCAGTACTTC. Its protein is CASSEGQGWYEQYF.

The genes are TRBV2 and TRBJ1-5; D is uncertain. Per the germline V gene, CDR1 is SNHLY and CDR2 is FYNNEI. CDR3 length: 15 amino acids. V lost 1 base to trimming and J lost 4 bases, with 11 bases between them. The CDR3 region has the DNA TGTGCCAGCAGTGAAGGGACCATTCTTAATCAGCCCCAGCATTTT. Translation gives CASSEGTILNQPQHF. Looking up the rest from reference TRBV2 and TRBJ1-5 gives the full variable domain: EPEVTQTPSHQVTQMGQEVILRCVPISNHLYFYWYRQILGQKVEFLVSFYNNEISEKSEIFDDQFSVERPDGSNFTLKIRSTKLEDSAMYFCASSEGTILNQPQHFGDGTRLSIL.